This TCR beta chain was profiled in a study of patients and donors after allogeneic stem cell transplantation. TCRdb itself ran the RT-PCR reads through MiXCR, one entry per CDR3 protein. The repertoire holds 200,000 to 250,000 distinct CDR3 sequences, with 13% to 15% as singletons. This clonotype has more than one count but fewer than ten. The CDR3 extends over 14 amino acids. V was cut by 2 bases and J by 0 bases, with 5 bases left in between. Per the germline V gene, CDR1 is SGDLS and CDR2 is YYNGEE. The source of this sequence is a human donor who was either an allogeneic HSCT recipient or a stem cell or donor lymphocyte infusion donor (not recorded which). It is not recorded whose cells these are; they may come from a transplant donor. Sequenced input: blood, either unsorted or a sorted T cell fraction (not recorded which). The V call is TRBV9, the J call TRBJ1-4; no firm D call. The DNA of the CDR3 is TGTGCCAGCAGCGTCGGCGCAACTAATGAAAAACTGTTTTTT. As protein: CASSVGATNEKLFF.